This entry lists 23 T cell receptor beta chains sequenced from one sample in a study of T cells of healthy individuals. TCRdb itself ran the 5' RACE reads through MiXCR, one entry per CDR3 protein. The table shows 45,000 to 60,000 distinct CDR3 sequences, with roughly 14% occurring only once. These receptors were taken from a human donor in good health.

The table lists this clonotype with many counts. The V and J genes are TRBV4-3 and TRBJ2-7, with D unresolved. Germline lookup yields CDR1 LGHNA and CDR2 YSLEER. The V end was cut by 0 bases, the J end by 2 bases, with 5 bases between. The CDR3 has 13 residues. CDR3 bases: TGCGCCAGCAGCCAAGACGTCGCCTACGAGCAGTACTTC. This sequence encodes CASSQDVAYEQYF.

This clonotype was recorded many times. The chain is built from TRBV5-4 and TRBJ1-1; D is ambiguous. Trimming pared 2 bases from V and 4 bases from J, leaving 3 bases between. From germline, CDR1 is SGHNT and CDR2 YYREEE (reference sequence). CDR3 length: 11 amino acids. CDR3 sequence (DNA): TGTGCCAGCAGCTTCGGCACTGAAGCTTTCTTT. This gives the protein CASSFGTEAFF. Full variable domain (outside the CDR3, taken from reference TRBV5-4 and TRBJ1-1): ETGVTQSPTHLIKTRGQQVTLRCSSQSGHNTVSWYQQALGQGPQFIFQYYREEENGRGNFPPRFSGLQFPNYSSELNVNALELDDSALYLCASSFGTEAFFGQGTRLTVV.

This clonotype has a count of ten or more. V usage is TRBV29-1 and J usage is TRBJ1-4, with 9 bases fitting TRBD1. CDR1 SQVTM and CDR2 ANQGSEA come from the germline V gene. The CDR3 totals 15 residues. With V trimmed by 4 bases and J by 4 bases, 7 bases remained unmatched. The CDR3 spells CSVARTGGVNEKLFF. For the CDR3, the DNA is TGCAGCGTTGCTCGAACAGGGGGCGTTAATGAAAAACTGTTTTTT.

This clonotype was seen ten or more times. The chain couples TRBV11-3 to TRBJ2-1; the D is unclear. In germline, CDR1 is SGHNT, CDR2 YENEEA. CDR3 length: 13 residues. Trimming stripped 5 bases from V and 6 bases from J, with 11 bases between. CDR3 in amino acids: CASSLGSGNEQFF. CDR3 DNA sequence: TGTGCCAGCAGCCTTGGATCGGGCAATGAGCAGTTCTTC.

The J gene is TRBJ2-7, the V gene TRBV7-2, with TRBD1 identical over 9 bases. Germline trimming cut 7 bases from V and 2 bases from J; bases unmatched to any gene: 3. The CDR3 sequence is 13 residues long. Germline V gene data show CDR1 as SGHTA and CDR2 as FQGNSA. The CDR3 nucleotides are TGTGCCAGCACCCGGACAGGGGCCTACGAGCAGTACTTC. Its protein is CASTRTGAYEQYF. The entire variable domain, with the rest obtained from reference TRBV7-2 and TRBJ2-7, is as follows: GAGVSQSPSNKVTEKGKDVELRCDPISGHTALYWYRQSLGQGLEFLIYFQGNSAPDKSGLPSDRFSAERTGGSVSTLTIQRTQQEDSAVYLCASTRTGAYEQYFGPGTRLTVT.

In this sample, this clonotype is medium-sized (0.01 to 0.1%). The chain links TRBV20-1 to TRBJ2-1; 7 bases line up with TRBD2. The CDR3 runs 15 residues. The trim removed 0 bases at V and 3 bases at J, leaving 5 bases unmatched. Germline V gives CDR1 DFQATT, CDR2 SNEGSKA (reference sequence). As DNA, the CDR3 is TGCAGTGCTAGAGATCGGCTAGCGGTCTACAATGAGCAGTTCTTC. Residues: CSARDRLAVYNEQFF.

A few counts support this clonotype. The chain uses TRBV4-3 and TRBJ2-3; D is uncertain. The CDR3 has 15 amino acids. The V and J ends lost 3 bases and 3 bases respectively, with 13 bases between them. Germline V gene lookup returns CDR1 LGHNA and CDR2 YSLEER. The CDR3 reads CASSHSTQQTDTQYF. Here the CDR3 DNA reads TGCGCCAGCAGCCACTCCACTCAGCAGACAGATACGCAGTATTTT.

In its sample, this clonotype was seen many times. CDR3 sequence reads: CSAGVTGELFF. CDR3 DNA sequence: TGCAGCGCCGGGGTCACCGGGGAGCTGTTTTTT. The V call is TRBV29-1, the J call TRBJ2-2, with TRBD2 as a possible D gene (5 bases). In germline, CDR1 is SQVTM, CDR2 ANQGSEA. The length of the CDR3 is 11 residues. V lost 7 bases and J lost 4, with 7 bases in between.

The V call is TRBV12-3 or TRBV12-4, the J call TRBJ2-3, with D perhaps matching TRBD2 (5 bases). The V end was cut by 1 base, the J end by 2 bases, with 7 bases between. CDR3 size: 14 residues. The CDR3 loop reads CASSLGGDTDTQYF. In DNA, the CDR3 is TGTGCCAGCAGTTTAGGGGGAGACACAGATACGCAGTATTTT.

A few counts support this clonotype. This chain links TRBV11-3 with TRBJ2-2; D is perhaps TRBD2 (5 bases). Between the trimmed V and J ends, which lost 4 bases and 1 base, there was a span of 16 bases. Germline lookup yields CDR1 SGHNT and CDR2 YENEEA. The CDR3 extends over 17 amino acids. CDR3 amino acids: CASSSPDGSVNTGELFF. The CDR3 DNA follows: TGTGCCAGCAGCTCACCAGACGGTAGCGTGAACACCGGGGAGCTGTTTTTT.

This clonotype has only a few counts. The chain recombines TRBV20-1 with TRBJ2-7, with D possibly TRBD2 on 6 matching bases. Germline assignment: CDR1 DFQATT and CDR2 SNEGSKA (reference sequence). V was clipped by 1 base and J by 9 bases, with 22 bases between them. CDR3 size: 15 residues. This chain's CDR3 is CSARVGVGAGPWQYF. CDR3 DNA: TGCAGTGCTAGAGTCGGGGTAGGGGCGGGACCATGGCAGTACTTC.

This clonotype was recorded a few times. The chain recombines TRBV4-2 with TRBJ2-1; TRBD2 aligns across 8 bases. Germline V gene sequence: CDR1 LGHNA, CDR2 YNFKEQ. This CDR3 has 17 amino acids. V trimming: 1 base; J trimming: 7 bases; junction bases outside the gene matches: 12. The CDR3 DNA follows: TGTGCCAGCAGCCAAGGTGTCGGGGGGGCCCTGGGGAATGAGCAGTTCTTC. Amino acid sequence: CASSQGVGGALGNEQFF.

This clonotype came up many times. This rearrangement joins TRBV7-9 to TRBJ2-2; tentative D call: TRBD1 (7 bases). Trimming removed 5 bases at V and 8 bases at J, with 21 bases between. Germline V gene data show CDR1 as SEHNR and CDR2 as FQNEAQ (reference sequence). There are 16 residues in the CDR3. The CDR3 is CASSRRGGAGRGELFF. In DNA form, the CDR3 reads TGTGCCAGCAGCCGCCGAGGGGGCGCGGGAAGAGGGGAGCTGTTTTTT.

This clonotype was seen ten or more times. V gene TRBV6-2 or TRBV6-3 combines with J gene TRBJ2-3; D perhaps matches TRBD2 (5 bases). Germline loops: CDR1 MNHEY, CDR2 SVGEGT. V dropped 6 bases and J dropped 8 bases, with 18 bases sitting between them. This CDR3 is 14 amino acids long. Here the CDR3 reads CASSQAGRSGTQYF. CDR3 nucleotides: TGTGCCAGCAGCCAAGCCGGACGGAGCGGTACGCAGTATTTT.

This clonotype was detected ten times or more. The V gene is TRBV12-3 or TRBV12-4, the J gene TRBJ1-1; 7 bases are a match to TRBD1. This CDR3 is built from 16 residues. With V trimmed by 3 bases and J by 1 base, 8 bases remained unmatched. Here the CDR3 DNA reads TGTGCCAGCAGTTTCCGGACAGGCCTGCGGAACACTGAAGCTTTCTTT. Protein: CASSFRTGLRNTEAFF.

This clonotype was counted between two and nine times. The chain couples TRBV29-1 to TRBJ2-7; D ambiguous. V was cut by 4 bases and J by 4 bases, with 8 bases left in between. CDR1 and CDR2 from the germline V gene are SQVTM and ANQGSEA. CDR3 length: 11 amino acids. The CDR3 loop is CSVAGPYEQYF. The CDR3 nucleotides are TGCAGCGTTGCCGGGCCGTACGAGCAGTACTTC.

The rearrangement uses TRBV7-2 and TRBJ1-5; D is unclear. Germline loops: CDR1 SGHTA, CDR2 FQGNSA. V lost 3 bases, J lost 4 bases, and 7 bases lay in between. The CDR3 runs to 13 residues. The CDR3 nucleotides are TGTGCCAGCAGCTTTGGGCCAAATCAGCCCCAGCATTTT. Amino acid sequence: CASSFGPNQPQHF.

Ten or more counts support this clonotype. The gene calls are TRBV12-3 or TRBV12-4 and TRBJ2-5, with D possibly matching TRBD1 (5 bases). The CDR3 runs to 14 residues. V lost 3 bases and J lost 4, with 12 bases in between. CDR3 nucleotide sequence: TGTGCCAGCAGTTTCTTTGGGGCCGCAGAGACCCAGTACTTC. Residues: CASSFFGAAETQYF.

V usage is TRBV20-1 and J usage is TRBJ2-3, with TRBD1 matching 10 bases. The CDR3 spans 16 residues. V gave up 4 bases and J gave up 1 base; unmatched junction bases: 8. Germline assignment: CDR1 DFQATT and CDR2 SNEGSKA (reference sequence). The CDR3, as DNA: TGCAGTGCTACCGGGACAGGGGTCAGTCGCACAGATACGCAGTATTTT. Protein: CSATGTGVSRTDTQYF.

This clonotype showed up many times. This chain links TRBV6-5 with TRBJ2-7; 12 nucleotides line up with TRBD2. The CDR3 is made up of 15 amino acids. Germline trimming cut 6 bases from V and 4 bases from J; bases unmatched to any gene: 7. Germline V gene sequence: CDR1 MNHEY, CDR2 SVGAGI. CDR3 residues: CASSPGTSGLYEQYF. For the CDR3, the DNA is TGTGCCAGCAGCCCCGGGACTAGCGGGCTTTACGAGCAGTACTTC.

In this sample, this clonotype turned up a few times. CDR3 bases: TGCAGTGCTAGACACTTAAACACTGAAGCTTTCTTT. The encoded protein is CSARHLNTEAFF. The J gene is TRBJ1-1, the V gene TRBV20-1, with unresolved D. Germline V gene data show CDR1 as DFQATT and CDR2 as SNEGSKA (reference sequence). The V and J ends lost 2 bases and 2 bases respectively, with 6 bases between them. The length of the CDR3 is 12 residues.

This clonotype was recorded a few times. The chain carries TRBV20-1 and TRBJ1-2, with D perhaps matching TRBD1 (6 bases). Deletions cut 0 bases from V and 0 bases from J, with 11 bases between. The CDR3 consists of 15 residues. Germline lookup yields CDR1 DFQATT and CDR2 SNEGSKA (reference sequence). CDR3 residues: CSARDRTDSNYGYTF. CDR3 in DNA: TGCAGTGCTAGAGACCGGACAGATTCTAACTATGGCTACACCTTC.

This clonotype has a handful of counts. This rearrangement joins TRBV7-6 to TRBJ2-5; 11 bases align to TRBD1. The germline CDR1 and CDR2 sequences are SGHVS and FNYEAQ. The length of the CDR3 is 16 residues. V dropped 7 bases and J dropped 4; count of bases not matched to a gene: 11. CDR3 sequence reads: CASINIGQGARETQYF. CDR3 DNA sequence: TGTGCCAGCATCAATATCGGACAGGGGGCTAGAGAGACCCAGTACTTC.